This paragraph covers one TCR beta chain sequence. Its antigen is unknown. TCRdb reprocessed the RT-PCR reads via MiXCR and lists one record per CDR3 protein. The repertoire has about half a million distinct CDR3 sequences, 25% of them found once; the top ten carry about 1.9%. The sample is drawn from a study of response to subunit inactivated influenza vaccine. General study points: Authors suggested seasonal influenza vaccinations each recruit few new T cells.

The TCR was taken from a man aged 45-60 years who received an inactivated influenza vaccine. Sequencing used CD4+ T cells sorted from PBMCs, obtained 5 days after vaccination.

CDR3 coding DNA: TGTGCCAGCAGCCAGACAGGGGGCCGCACCGGGGAGCTGTTTTTT. Translating gives CASSQTGGRTGELFF. This chain links TRBV3-1 with TRBJ2-2; the match to TRBD1 covers 10 bases. Germline loops: CDR1 LGHDT, CDR2 YNNKEL (reference sequence). The V and J ends lost 3 bases and 4 bases, in that order; junction bases with no gene match: 2. The CDR3 consists of 15 residues. The full variable domain, its missing parts supplied by reference TRBV3-1 and TRBJ2-2, is DTAVSQTPKYLVTQMGNDKSIKCEQNLGHDTMYWYKQDSKKFLKIMFSYNNKELIINETVPNRFSPKSPDKAHLNLHINSLELGDSAVYFCASSQTGGRTGELFFGEGSRLTVL.